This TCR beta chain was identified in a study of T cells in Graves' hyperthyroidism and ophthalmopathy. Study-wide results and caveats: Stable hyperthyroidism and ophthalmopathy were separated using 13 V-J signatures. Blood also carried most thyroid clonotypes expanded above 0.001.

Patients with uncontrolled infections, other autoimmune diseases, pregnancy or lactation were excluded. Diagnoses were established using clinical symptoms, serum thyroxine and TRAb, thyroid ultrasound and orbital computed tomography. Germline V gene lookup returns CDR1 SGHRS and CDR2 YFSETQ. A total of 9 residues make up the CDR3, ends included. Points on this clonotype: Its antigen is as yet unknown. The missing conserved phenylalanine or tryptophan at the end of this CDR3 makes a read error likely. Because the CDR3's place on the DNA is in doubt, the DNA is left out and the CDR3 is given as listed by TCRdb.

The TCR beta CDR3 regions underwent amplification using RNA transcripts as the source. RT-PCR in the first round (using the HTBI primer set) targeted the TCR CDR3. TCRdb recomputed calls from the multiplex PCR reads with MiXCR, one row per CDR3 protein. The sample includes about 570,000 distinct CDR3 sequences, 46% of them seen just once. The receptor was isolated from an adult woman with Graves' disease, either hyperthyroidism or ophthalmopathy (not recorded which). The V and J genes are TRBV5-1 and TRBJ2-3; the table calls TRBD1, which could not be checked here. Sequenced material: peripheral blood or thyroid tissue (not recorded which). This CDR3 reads CASSLDTQG.